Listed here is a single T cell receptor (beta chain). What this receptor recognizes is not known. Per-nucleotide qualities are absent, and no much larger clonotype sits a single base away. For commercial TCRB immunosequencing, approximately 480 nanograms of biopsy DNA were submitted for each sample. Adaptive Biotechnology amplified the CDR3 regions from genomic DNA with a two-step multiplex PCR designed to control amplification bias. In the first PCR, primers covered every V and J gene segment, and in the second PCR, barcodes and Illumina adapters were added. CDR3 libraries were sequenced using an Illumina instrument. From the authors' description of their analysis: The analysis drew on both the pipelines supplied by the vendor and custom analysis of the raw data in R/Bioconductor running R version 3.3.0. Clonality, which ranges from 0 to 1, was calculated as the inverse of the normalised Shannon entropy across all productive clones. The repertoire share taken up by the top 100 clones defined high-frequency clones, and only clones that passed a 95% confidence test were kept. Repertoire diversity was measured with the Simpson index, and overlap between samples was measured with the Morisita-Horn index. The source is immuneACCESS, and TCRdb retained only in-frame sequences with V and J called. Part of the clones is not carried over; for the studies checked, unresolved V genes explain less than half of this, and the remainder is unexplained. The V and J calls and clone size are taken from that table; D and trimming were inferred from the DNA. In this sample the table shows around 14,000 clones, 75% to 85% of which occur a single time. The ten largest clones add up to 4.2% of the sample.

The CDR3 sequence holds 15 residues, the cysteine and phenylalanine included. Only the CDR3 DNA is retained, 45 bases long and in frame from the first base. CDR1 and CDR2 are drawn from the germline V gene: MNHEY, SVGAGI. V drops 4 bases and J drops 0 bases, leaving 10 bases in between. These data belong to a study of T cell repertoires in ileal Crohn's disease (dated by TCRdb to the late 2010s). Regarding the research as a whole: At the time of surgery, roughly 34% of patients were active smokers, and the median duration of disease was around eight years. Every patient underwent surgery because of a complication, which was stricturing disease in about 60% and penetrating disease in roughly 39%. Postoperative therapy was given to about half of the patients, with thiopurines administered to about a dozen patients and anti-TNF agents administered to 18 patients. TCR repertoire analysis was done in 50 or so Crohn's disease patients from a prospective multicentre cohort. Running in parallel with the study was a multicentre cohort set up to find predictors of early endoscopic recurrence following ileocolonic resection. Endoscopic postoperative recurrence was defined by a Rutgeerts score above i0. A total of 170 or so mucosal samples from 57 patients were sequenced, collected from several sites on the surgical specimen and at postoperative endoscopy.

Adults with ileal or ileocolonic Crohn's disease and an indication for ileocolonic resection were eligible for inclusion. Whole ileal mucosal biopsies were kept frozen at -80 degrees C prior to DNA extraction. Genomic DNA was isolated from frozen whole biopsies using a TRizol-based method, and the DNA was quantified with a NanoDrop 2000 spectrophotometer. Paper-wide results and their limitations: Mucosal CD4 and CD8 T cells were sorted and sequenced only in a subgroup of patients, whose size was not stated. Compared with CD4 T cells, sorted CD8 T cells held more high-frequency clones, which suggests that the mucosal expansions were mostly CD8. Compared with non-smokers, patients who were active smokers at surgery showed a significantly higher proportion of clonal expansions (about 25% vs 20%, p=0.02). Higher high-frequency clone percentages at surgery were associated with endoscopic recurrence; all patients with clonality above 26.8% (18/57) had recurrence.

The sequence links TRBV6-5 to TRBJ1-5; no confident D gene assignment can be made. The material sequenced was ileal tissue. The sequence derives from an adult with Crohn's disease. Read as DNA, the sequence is TGTGCCAGCAGTTTGTGGGCTAATAGCAATCAGCCCCAGCATTTT. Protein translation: CASSLWANSNQPQHF.